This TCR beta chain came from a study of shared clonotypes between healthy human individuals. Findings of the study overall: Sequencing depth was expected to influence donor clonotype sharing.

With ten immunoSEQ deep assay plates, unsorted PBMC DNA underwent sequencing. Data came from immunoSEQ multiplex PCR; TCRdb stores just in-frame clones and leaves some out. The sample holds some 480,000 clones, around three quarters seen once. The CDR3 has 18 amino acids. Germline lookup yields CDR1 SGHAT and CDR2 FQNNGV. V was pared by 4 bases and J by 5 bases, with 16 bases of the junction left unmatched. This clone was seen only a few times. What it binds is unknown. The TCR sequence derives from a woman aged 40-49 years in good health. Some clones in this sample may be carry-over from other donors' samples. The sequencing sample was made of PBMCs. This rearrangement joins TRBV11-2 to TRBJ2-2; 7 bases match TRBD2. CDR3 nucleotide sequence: TGTGCCAGCAGCTATGCTAGCGGAGGCACTCAATTAACCGGGGAGCTGTTTTTT. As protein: CASSYASGGTQLTGELFF.